This T cell receptor (beta chain) came from a study of T-cell memory formation after mild COVID-19. Study at large: The TCR clusters were mostly specific to one donor.

A single record per CDR3 protein comes from TCRdb applying MiXCR to the 5' RACE reads. The data hold more than 350,000 distinct CDR3 sequences, with approximately 16% observed a single time. The CDR3 extends over 14 amino acids. CDR1 and CDR2 from the germline V gene are SGDLS and YYNGEE. Trimming removed 3 bases from V and 2 bases from J; junction bases left unmatched: 4. Only a few counts were recorded for this clonotype. The chain is built from TRBV9 and TRBJ1-2, with 7 bases fitting TRBD1. Sequences were obtained from PBMCs or a T cell subset sorted from them (not recorded which). The sequence derives from a man aged 18 to 30 who had mild COVID-19 (a few samples of this study predate the infection). Cell type and time point are not known. CDR3 region: CASSDEQGNYGYTF. The CDR3 DNA follows: TGTGCCAGCAGCGACGAACAGGGGAACTATGGCTACACCTTC.